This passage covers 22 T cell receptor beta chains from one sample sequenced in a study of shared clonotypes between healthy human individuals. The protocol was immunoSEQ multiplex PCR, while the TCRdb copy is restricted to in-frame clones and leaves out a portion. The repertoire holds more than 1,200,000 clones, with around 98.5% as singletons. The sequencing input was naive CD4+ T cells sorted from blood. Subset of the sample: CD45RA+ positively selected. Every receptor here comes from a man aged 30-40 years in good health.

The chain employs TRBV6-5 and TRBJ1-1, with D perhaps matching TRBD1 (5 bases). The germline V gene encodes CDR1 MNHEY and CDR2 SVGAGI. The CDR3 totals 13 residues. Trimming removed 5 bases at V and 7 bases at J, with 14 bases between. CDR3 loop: CASSQYPGVEAFF. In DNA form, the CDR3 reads TGTGCCAGCAGTCAATATCCGGGGGTTGAAGCTTTCTTT.

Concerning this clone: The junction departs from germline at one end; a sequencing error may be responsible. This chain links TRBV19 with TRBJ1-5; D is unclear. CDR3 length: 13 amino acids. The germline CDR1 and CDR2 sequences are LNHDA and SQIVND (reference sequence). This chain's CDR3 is CASSIDVNRPQHF. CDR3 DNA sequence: TGTGCCAGTAGTATAGATGTCAATCGGCCCCAGCATTTT.

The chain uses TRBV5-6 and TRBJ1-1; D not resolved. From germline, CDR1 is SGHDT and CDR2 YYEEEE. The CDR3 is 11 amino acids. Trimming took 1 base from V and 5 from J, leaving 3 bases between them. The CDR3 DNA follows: TGTGCCAGCAGCTTGAGAACTGAAGCTTTCTTT. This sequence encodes CASSLRTEAFF.

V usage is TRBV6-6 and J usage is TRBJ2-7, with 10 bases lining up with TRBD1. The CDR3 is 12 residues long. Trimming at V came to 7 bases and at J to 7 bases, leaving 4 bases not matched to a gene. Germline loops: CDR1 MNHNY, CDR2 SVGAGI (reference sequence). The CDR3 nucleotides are TGTGCCAGCACTAGGACAGGGGGGGAGCAGTACTTC. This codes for CASTRTGGEQYF.

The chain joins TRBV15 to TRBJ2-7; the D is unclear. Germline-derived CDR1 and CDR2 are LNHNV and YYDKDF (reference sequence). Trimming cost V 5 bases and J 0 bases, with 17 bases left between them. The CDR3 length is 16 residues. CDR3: CATSREVGRSSYEQYF. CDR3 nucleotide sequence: TGTGCCACCAGCCGTGAAGTGGGTAGGAGCTCCTACGAGCAGTACTTC.

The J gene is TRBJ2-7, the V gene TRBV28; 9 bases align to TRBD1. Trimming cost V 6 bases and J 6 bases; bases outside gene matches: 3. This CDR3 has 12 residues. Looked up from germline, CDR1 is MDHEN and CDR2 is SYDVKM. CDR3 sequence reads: CASRQTGGEQYF. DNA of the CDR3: TGTGCCAGCAGGCAGACAGGGGGCGAGCAGTACTTC.

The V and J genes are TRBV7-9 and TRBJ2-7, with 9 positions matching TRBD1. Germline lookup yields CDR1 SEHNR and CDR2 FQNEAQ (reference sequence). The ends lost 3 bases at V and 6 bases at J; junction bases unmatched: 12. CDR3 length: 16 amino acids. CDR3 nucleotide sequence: TGTGCCAGCAGCTTTCGAGAGGGACAGGGTGAGATCGAGCAGTACTTC. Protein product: CASSFREGQGEIEQYF.

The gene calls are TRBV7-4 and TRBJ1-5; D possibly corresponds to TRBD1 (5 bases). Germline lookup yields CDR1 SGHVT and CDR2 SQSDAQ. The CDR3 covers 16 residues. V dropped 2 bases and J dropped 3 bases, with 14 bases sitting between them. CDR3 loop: CASSLPGWDSNQPQHF. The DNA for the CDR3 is TGTGCCAGCAGCTTACCAGGGTGGGACTCCAATCAGCCCCAGCATTTT.

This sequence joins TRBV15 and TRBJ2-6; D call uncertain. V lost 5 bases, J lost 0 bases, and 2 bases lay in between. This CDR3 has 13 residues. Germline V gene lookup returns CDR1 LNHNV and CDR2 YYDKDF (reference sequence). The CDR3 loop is CATSLSGANVLTF. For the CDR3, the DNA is TGTGCCACCAGCCTCTCTGGGGCCAACGTCCTGACTTTC.

The CDR3 spells CASSEPGQGMGQYF. The CDR3 DNA follows: TGCGCCAGCAGTGAACCGGGACAGGGTATGGGGCAGTACTTC. The rearrangement uses TRBV10-1 and TRBJ2-7; 9 bases line up with TRBD1. From germline, CDR1 is WNHNN and CDR2 SYGVQD (reference sequence). V trimming: 3 bases; J trimming: 9 bases; junction bases outside the gene matches: 9. This CDR3 region has 14 residues.

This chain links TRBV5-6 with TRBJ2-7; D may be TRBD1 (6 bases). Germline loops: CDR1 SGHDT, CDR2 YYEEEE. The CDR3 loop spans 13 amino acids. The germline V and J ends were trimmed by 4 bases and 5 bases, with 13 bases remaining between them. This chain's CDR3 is CASSPGTGHEQYF. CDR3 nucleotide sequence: TGTGCCAGCAGCCCCGGAACAGGGCACGAGCAGTACTTC.

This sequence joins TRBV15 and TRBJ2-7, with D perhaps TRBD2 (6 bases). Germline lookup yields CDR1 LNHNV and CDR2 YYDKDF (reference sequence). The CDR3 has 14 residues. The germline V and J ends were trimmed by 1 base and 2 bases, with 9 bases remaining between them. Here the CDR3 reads CATSRGGGAYEQYF. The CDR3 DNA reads TGTGCCACCAGCAGAGGTGGCGGGGCCTACGAGCAGTACTTC.

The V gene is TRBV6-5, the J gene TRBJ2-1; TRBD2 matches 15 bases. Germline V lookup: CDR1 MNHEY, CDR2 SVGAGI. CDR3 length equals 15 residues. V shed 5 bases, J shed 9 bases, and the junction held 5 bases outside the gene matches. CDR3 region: CASSRTSGGVGEQFF. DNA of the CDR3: TGTGCCAGCAGTCGGACTAGCGGGGGGGTCGGTGAGCAGTTCTTC.

The CDR3 DNA reads TGCGCCAGCAGCTCTCCGGGACTAACCTCGATTCAGTACTTC. Its translation: CASSSPGLTSIQYF. The chain uses TRBV5-1 and TRBJ2-4; 7 positions agree with TRBD2. V trimming: 3 bases; J trimming: 10 bases; junction bases outside the gene matches: 10. This CDR3 comprises 14 residues. CDR1 is SGHRS and CDR2 is YFSETQ in the germline V gene.

The CDR3 coding sequence is TGTGCCAGCAGCTTAGGGATGGGAGGGGCCAATGAGCAGTTCTTC. Amino acid sequence: CASSLGMGGANEQFF. The V gene is TRBV7-9, the J gene TRBJ2-1; 7 bases line up with TRBD2. This CDR3 comprises 15 residues. The V segment lost 1 base and the J segment 6 bases; nucleotides outside the gene matches: 6. Looked up from germline, CDR1 is SEHNR and CDR2 is FQNEAQ (reference sequence).

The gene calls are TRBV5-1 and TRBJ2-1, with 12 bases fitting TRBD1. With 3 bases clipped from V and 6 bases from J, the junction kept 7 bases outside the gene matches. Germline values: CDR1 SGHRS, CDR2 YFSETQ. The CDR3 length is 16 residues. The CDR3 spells CASSSPGTGGINEQFF. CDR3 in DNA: TGCGCCAGCAGCTCACCCGGGACAGGGGGCATCAATGAGCAGTTCTTC.

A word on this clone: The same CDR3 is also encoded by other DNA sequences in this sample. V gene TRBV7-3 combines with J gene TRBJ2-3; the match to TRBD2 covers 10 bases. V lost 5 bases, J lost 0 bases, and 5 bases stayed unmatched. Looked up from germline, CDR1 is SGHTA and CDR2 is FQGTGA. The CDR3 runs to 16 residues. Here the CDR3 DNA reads TGTGCCAGCAGCCCCGGACTAGCGGCTAGCACAGATACGCAGTATTTT. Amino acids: CASSPGLAASTDTQYF. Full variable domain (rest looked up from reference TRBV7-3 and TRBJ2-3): GAGVSQTPSNKVTEKGKYVELRCDPISGHTALYWYRQSLGQGPEFLIYFQGTGAADDSGLPNDRFFAVRPEGSVSTLKIQRTERGDSAVYLCASSPGLAASTDTQYFGPGTRLTVL.

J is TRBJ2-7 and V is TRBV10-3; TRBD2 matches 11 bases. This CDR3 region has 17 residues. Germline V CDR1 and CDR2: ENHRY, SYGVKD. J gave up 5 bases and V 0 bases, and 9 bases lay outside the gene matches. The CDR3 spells CAISESKRLAGGDEQYF. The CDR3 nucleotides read TGTGCCATCAGTGAGTCGAAGCGGCTAGCGGGAGGCGACGAGCAGTACTTC.

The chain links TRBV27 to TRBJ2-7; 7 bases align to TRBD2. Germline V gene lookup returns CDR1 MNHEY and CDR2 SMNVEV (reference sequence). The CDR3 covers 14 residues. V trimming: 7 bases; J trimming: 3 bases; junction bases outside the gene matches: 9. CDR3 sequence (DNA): TGTGCCAGCAAACCCCGGGAGGCTATCTACGAGCAGTACTTC. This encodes CASKPREAIYEQYF.

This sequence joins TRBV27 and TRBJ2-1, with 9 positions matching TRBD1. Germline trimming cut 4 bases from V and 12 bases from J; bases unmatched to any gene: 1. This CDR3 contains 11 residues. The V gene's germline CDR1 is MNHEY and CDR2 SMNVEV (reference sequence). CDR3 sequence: CASSSDRGQFF. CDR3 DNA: TGTGCCAGCAGTTCGGACAGGGGGCAGTTCTTC.

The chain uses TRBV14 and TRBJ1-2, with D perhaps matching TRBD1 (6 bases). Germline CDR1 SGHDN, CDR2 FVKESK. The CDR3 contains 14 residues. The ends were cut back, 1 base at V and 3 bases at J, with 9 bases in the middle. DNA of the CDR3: TGTGCCAGCAGCCAAGGTCGACAGGACTATGGCTACACCTTC. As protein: CASSQGRQDYGYTF.

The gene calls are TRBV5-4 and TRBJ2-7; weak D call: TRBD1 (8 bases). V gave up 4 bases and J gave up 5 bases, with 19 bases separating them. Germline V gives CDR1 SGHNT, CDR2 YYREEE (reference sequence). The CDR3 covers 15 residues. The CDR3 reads CASSQTGEGYDEQYF. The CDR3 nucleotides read TGTGCCAGCAGCCAGACAGGGGAGGGTTACGACGAGCAGTACTTC. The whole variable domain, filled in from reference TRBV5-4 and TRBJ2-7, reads ETGVTQSPTHLIKTRGQQVTLRCSSQSGHNTVSWYQQALGQGPQFIFQYYREEENGRGNFPPRFSGLQFPNYSSELNVNALELDDSALYLCASSQTGEGYDEQYFGPGTRLTVT.